Here is one T cell receptor beta chain with its context. Repertoires were generated with immunoSEQ multiplex PCR, while TCRdb's copy carries only in-frame clones and drops some. In the table there are 74,000 or so clones, approximately 96% of which are singletons. V lost 5 bases, J lost 6 bases, and 22 bases lay in between. CDR1 SGDLS and CDR2 YYNGEE come from the germline V gene. This CDR3 region has 16 residues. These data come from a study of technical replicates of blood from a few donors. The chain couples TRBV9 to TRBJ2-3; D may be TRBD2 (6 bases). This receptor was taken from a human donor in good health. The sequencing input was T cells isolated from PBMCs. The CDR3 DNA reads TGTGCCAGCAGTTCAGGAGGGAGTGGGGCCGGGGATACGCAGTATTTT. Translating it yields CASSSGGSGAGDTQYF.